The clone carrying this T cell receptor beta chain was counted a few times. The sample is drawn from a study of OX40 agonist ivuxolimab in advanced cancers. About the research overall: Age averaged around 58 years (range 23 to 79), and around 87% were male.

Data came from immunoSEQ multiplex PCR; TCRdb stores just in-frame clones and leaves some out. This sample has around 50,000 clones, with more than 70% found just once. Blood draws occurred at baseline, cycle 4 day 1, and cycle 7 day 1. Germline CDR1 and CDR2: MNHEY and SVGAGI. This CDR3 has 12 residues. V was pared by 6 bases and J by 8 bases, with 10 bases between. J is TRBJ1-4 and V is TRBV6-5; D gene unclear. This sequence originates from an adult with an advanced solid tumor such as melanoma, head and neck, liver or kidney cancer. The sequencing here drew on CD4+ or CD8+ T cells sorted from blood, taken in a trial of the OX40 agonist ivuxolimab. Here the CDR3 reads CASRGLREKLFF. The CDR3 nucleotides are TGTGCCAGCAGGGGATTGAGGGAAAAACTGTTTTTT.